The clone carrying this T cell receptor (beta chain) was counted at least ten times. Its cognate antigen is unknown. Germline trimming cut 4 bases from V and 7 bases from J; bases unmatched to any gene: 6. CDR3 length: 14 amino acids. Per germline, CDR1 MNHNS and CDR2 SASEGT. Preparation of the TCRbeta library was carried out with unique molecular identifiers. TCRdb ran MiXCR on the PCR reads and lists one entry per CDR3 protein. Here the sample spans around 670,000 distinct CDR3 sequences, roughly 13% being singletons. These data originate in a study of T-cell reconstitution after alpha-beta-depleted transplantation in children. The study's findings and limits: Several patients had high TCRbeta diversity at day 60; it came from surviving recipient T cells and thymic progenitors. Expanded graft clones, several hundred of them, were reportedly the source of alpha-beta T cells about two months after transplant. When one year had passed after transplant, most T-cell counts and diversity came from newly produced T cells.

The input for sequencing was PBMCs, taken before TCRalphabeta/CD19-depleted stem cell transplant. The V gene is TRBV6-1, the J gene TRBJ2-1, with TRBD2 matching 8 bases. The TCR originated in a girl aged 2-10 years with congenital amegakaryocytic thrombocytopenia, due to receive a stem cell transplant. CDR3 in DNA: TGTGCCAGCAGTGTGGCGGGAGGTCATAATGAGCAGTTCTTC. Its translation: CASSVAGGHNEQFF.